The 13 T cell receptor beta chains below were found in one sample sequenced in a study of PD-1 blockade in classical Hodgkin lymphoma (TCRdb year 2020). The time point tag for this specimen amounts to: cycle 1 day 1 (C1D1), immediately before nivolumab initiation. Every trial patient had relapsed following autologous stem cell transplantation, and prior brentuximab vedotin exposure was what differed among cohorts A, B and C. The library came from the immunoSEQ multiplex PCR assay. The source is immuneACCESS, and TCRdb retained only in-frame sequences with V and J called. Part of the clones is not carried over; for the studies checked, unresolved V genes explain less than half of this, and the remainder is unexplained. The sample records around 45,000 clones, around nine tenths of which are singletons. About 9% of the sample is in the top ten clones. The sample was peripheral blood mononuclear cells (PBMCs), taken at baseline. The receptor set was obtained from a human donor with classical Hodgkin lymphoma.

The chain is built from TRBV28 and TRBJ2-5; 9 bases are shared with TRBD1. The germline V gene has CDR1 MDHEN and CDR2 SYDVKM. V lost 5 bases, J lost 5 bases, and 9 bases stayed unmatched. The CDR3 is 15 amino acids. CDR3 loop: CASSVPGQGKETQYF. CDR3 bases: TGTGCCAGCAGTGTACCGGGACAGGGAAAGGAGACCCAGTACTTC.

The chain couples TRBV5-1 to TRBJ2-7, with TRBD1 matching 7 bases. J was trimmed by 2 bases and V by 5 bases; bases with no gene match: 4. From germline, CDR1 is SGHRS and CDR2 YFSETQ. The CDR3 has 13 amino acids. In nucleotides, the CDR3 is TGCGCCAGCAGTCTCCAGGGGGCCTACGAGCAGTACTTC. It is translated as CASSLQGAYEQYF.

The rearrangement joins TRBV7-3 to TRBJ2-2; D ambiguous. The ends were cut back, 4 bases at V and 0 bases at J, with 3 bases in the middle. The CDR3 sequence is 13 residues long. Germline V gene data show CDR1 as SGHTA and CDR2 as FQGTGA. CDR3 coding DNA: TGTGCCAGCAGCTCTTCGAACACCGGGGAGCTGTTTTTT. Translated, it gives CASSSSNTGELFF.

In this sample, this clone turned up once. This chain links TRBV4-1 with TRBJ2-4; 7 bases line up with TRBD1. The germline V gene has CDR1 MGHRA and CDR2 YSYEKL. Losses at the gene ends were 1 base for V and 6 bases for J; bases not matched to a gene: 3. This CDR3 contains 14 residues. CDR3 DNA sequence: TGCGCCAGCAGCCAAGTACAGGGGTTAAACATTCAGTACTTC. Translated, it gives CASSQVQGLNIQYF.

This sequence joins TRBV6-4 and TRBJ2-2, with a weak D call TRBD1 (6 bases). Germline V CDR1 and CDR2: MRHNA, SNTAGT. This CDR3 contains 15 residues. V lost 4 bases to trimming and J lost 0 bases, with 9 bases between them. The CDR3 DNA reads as TGTGCCAGCAGTGTAGAGGGGGCGAACACCGGGGAGCTGTTTTTT. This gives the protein CASSVEGANTGELFF.

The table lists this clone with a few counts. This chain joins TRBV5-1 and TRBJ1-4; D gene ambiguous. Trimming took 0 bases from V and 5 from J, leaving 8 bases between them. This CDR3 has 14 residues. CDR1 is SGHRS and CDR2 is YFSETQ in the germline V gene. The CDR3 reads CASSLGPENEKLFF. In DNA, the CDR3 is TGCGCCAGCAGCTTGGGGCCCGAGAATGAAAAACTGTTTTTT.

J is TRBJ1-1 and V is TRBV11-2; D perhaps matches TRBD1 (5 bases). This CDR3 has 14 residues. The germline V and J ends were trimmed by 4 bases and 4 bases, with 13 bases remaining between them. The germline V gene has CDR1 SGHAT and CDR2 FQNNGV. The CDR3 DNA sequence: TGTGCCAGCAGCTCCATGCCCCAGGGCACTGAAGCTTTCTTT. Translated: CASSSMPQGTEAFF.

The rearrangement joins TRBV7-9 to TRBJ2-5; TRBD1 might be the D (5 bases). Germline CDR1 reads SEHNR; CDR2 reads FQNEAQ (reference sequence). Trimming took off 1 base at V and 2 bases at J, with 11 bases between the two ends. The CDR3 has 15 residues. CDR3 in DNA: TGTGCCAGCAGCTTAGTTGAGACAGCTCAAGAGACCCAGTACTTC. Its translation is CASSLVETAQETQYF.

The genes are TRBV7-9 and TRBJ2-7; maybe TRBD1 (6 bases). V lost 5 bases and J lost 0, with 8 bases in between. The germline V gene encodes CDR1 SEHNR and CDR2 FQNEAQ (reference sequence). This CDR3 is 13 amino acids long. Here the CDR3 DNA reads TGTGCCAGCAGCCCGGACAGCTCCTACGAGCAGTACTTC. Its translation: CASSPDSSYEQYF.

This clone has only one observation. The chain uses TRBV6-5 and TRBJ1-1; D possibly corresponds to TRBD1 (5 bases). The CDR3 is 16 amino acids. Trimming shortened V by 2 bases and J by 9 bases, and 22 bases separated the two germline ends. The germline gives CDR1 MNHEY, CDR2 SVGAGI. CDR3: CASSYGGGRVIVKAFF. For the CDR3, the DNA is TGTGCCAGCAGTTACGGGGGAGGCAGGGTCATTGTAAAAGCTTTCTTT.

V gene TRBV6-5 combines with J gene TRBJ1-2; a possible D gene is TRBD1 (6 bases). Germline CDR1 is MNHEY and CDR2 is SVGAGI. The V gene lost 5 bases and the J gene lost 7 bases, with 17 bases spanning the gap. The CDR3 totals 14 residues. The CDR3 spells CASSPGERGAGYTF. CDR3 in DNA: TGTGCCAGCAGTCCAGGGGAAAGGGGAGCTGGCTACACCTTC.

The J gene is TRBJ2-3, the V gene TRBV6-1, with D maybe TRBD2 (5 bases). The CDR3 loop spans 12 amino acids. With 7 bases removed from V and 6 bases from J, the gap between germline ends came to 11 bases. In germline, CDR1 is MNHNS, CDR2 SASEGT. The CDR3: CASTSWADTQYF. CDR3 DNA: TGTGCCAGCACTAGCTGGGCCGATACGCAGTATTTT.

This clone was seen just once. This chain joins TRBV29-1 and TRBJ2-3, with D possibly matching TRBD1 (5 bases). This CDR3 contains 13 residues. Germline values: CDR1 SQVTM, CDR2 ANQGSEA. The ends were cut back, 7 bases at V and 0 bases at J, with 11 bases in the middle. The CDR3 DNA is TGCAGCGCCGCGACAGCTAGCACAGATACGCAGTATTTT. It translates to CSAATASTDTQYF.